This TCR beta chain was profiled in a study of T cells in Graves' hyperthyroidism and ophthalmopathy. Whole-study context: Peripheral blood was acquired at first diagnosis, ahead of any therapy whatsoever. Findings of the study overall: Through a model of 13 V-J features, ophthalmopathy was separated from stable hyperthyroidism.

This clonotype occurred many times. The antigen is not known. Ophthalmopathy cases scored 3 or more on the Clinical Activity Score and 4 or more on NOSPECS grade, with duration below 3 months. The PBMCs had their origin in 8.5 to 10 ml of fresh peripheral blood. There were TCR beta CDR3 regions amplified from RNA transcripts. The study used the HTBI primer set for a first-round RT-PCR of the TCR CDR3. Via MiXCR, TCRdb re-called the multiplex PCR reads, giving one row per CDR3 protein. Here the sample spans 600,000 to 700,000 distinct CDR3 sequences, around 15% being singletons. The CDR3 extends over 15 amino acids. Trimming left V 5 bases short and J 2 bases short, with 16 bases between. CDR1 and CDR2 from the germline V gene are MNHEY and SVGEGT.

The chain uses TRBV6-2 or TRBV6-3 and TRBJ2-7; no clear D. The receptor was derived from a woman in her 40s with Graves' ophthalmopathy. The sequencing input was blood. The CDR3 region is CASSPARGPAYEQYF. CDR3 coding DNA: TGTGCCAGCAGTCCCGCTAGAGGACCCGCCTACGAGCAGTACTTC.